A single sample gave rise to the 11 T cell receptor beta chains below, sequenced in a study of shared clonotypes between healthy human individuals. Repertoires were generated with immunoSEQ multiplex PCR, while TCRdb's copy carries only in-frame clones and drops some. The sample has 500,000 to 700,000 clones; about 95% are singletons. Only CD45RO-negative cells positively selected for CCR7 counted as naive CD8 cells, so terminally differentiated effector memory CD45RA+ cells were excluded. Material for sequencing was naive CD8+ T cells sorted from blood. Receptors originate from a woman in her 30s in good health.

The chain combines TRBV4-1 with TRBJ2-5; D unclear. This CDR3 is built from 15 residues. Looked up from germline, CDR1 is MGHRA and CDR2 is YSYEKL. Trimming removed 4 bases from V and 1 base from J, with 13 bases in between. CDR3 DNA: TGCGCCAGCAGCCTGAATCGGGCAGGCCAAGAGACCCAGTACTTC. It translates to CASSLNRAGQETQYF.

The chain combines TRBV19 with TRBJ1-4; D is unclear. The V end was cut by 9 bases, the J end by 8 bases, with 16 bases between. The CDR3 is made up of 13 amino acids. Germline-derived CDR1 and CDR2 are LNHDA and SQIVND (reference sequence). The CDR3 sequence: CASLDGYREKLFF. The CDR3 region has the DNA TGTGCCAGCCTTGACGGGTATCGAGAAAAACTGTTTTTT. The full variable domain, in which reference TRBV19 and TRBJ1-4 provide the parts outside the CDR3, is DGGITQSPKYLFRKEGQNVTLSCEQNLNHDAMYWYRQDPGQGLRLIYYSQIVNDFQKGDIAEGYSVSREKKESFPLTVTSAQKNPTAFYLCASLDGYREKLFFGSGTQLSVL.

The chain uses TRBV27 and TRBJ2-7, with 10 bases identical to TRBD2. Germline V gene data show CDR1 as MNHEY and CDR2 as SMNVEV (reference sequence). The CDR3 sequence is 14 residues long. V shed 5 bases, J shed 3 bases, and the junction held 4 bases outside the gene matches. The CDR3 loop is CASSPASGSYEQYF. CDR3 sequence (DNA): TGTGCCAGCAGTCCCGCTAGCGGGAGCTACGAGCAGTACTTC.

This clone has more than one count but fewer than ten. This chain links TRBV28 with TRBJ1-2; the D gene is possibly TRBD1 (6 bases). Germline CDR1 and CDR2: MDHEN and SYDVKM. V was trimmed by 1 base and J by 11 bases, leaving 23 bases between them. The CDR3 contains 16 residues. CDR3 region: CASSLSTYRTVIPYTF. The CDR3, as DNA: TGTGCCAGCAGTTTATCAACGTATCGGACAGTCATTCCTTACACCTTC.

The V and J genes are TRBV6-6 and TRBJ2-7; possibly TRBD1 for D (5 bases). CDR3 length: 15 residues. Trimming pared 5 bases from V and 4 bases from J, leaving 18 bases between. In germline, CDR1 is MNHNY, CDR2 SVGAGI (reference sequence). CDR3 residues: CASSQLSDTIYEQYF. The CDR3, as DNA: TGTGCCAGCAGTCAACTGTCGGACACCATATACGAGCAGTACTTC.

The V gene is TRBV19, the J gene TRBJ2-5; TRBD1 matches 8 bases. Matching the DNA end better, TRBJ2-7 makes the J call doubtful. CDR3 size: 15 residues. The germline gives CDR1 LNHDA, CDR2 SQIVND (reference sequence). For the CDR3, the DNA is TGTGCCAGTAGTTCCGGACAGGGAAATTTCTACGAGCAGTACTTC. Protein product: CASSSGQGNFYEQYF.

The rearrangement joins TRBV5-6 to TRBJ1-1; TRBD1 matches 7 bases. The CDR3 runs to 13 residues. Trimming removed 3 bases from V and 3 bases from J; junction bases left unmatched: 2. The germline CDR1 and CDR2 sequences are SGHDT and YYEEEE. The CDR3 DNA sequence: TGTGCCAGCAGCTACCAGGGGGACACTGAAGCTTTCTTT. Protein: CASSYQGDTEAFF.

The chain recombines TRBV7-3 with TRBJ2-2; 8 bases are shared with TRBD2. The germline CDR1 and CDR2 sequences are SGHTA and FQGTGA. The trim removed 1 base at V and 4 bases at J, leaving 5 bases unmatched. The CDR3 contains 16 residues. The CDR3 is CASSLKGLAGTGELFF. CDR3 sequence (DNA): TGTGCCAGCAGCTTAAAAGGTCTAGCGGGCACCGGGGAGCTGTTTTTT.

This chain joins TRBV19 and TRBJ2-6; D gene unclear. The CDR3 spans 13 residues. The V end was cut by 6 bases, the J end by 0 bases, with 3 bases between. CDR1 and CDR2 (germline): LNHDA, SQIVND (reference sequence). CDR3 coding DNA: TGTGCCAGTAGGGACTCTGGGGCCAACGTCCTGACTTTC. Translation gives CASRDSGANVLTF.

The V call is TRBV19, the J call TRBJ1-3; D remains ambiguous. The CDR3 runs to 14 residues. V was pared by 2 bases and J by 0 bases, with 5 bases between. Germline assignment: CDR1 LNHDA and CDR2 SQIVND (reference sequence). In nucleotides, the CDR3 is TGTGCCAGTAGTATAATAAGCTCTGGAAACACCATATATTTT. This codes for CASSIISSGNTIYF. The full variable domain, with the rest looked up from reference TRBV19 and TRBJ1-3, is DGGITQSPKYLFRKEGQNVTLSCEQNLNHDAMYWYRQDPGQGLRLIYYSQIVNDFQKGDIAEGYSVSREKKESFPLTVTSAQKNPTAFYLCASSIISSGNTIYFGEGSWLTVV.

The genes are TRBV11-2 and TRBJ2-6, with a weak D call TRBD1 (6 bases). Trimming stripped 5 bases from V and 2 bases from J, with 13 bases between. The CDR3 runs to 16 residues. Germline values: CDR1 SGHAT, CDR2 FQNNGV. The CDR3 region is CASSPGVGTGANVLTF. CDR3 coding DNA: TGTGCCAGCAGCCCAGGGGTGGGGACTGGGGCCAACGTCCTGACTTTC.